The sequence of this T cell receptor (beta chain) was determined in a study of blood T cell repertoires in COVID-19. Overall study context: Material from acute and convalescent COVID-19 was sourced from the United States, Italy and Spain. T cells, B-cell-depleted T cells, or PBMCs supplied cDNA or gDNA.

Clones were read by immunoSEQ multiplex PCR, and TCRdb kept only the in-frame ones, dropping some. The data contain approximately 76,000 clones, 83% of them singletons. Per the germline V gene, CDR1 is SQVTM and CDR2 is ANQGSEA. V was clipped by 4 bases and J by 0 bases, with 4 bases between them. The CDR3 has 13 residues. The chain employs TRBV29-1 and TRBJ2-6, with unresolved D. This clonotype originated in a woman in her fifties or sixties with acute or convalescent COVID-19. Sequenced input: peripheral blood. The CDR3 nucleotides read TGCAGCGTTGTGTACTCTGGGGCCAACGTCCTGACTTTC. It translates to CSVVYSGANVLTF.